The 4 T cell receptor beta chains in this list originate from one sample, sequenced in a study of shared clonotypes between healthy human individuals. TCRdb keeps only in-frame clones here, not all; method: immunoSEQ multiplex PCR. Here the sample spans 2 million to 2.5 million clones, approximately 96% being singletons. Sequenced: naive CD4+ T cells sorted from blood. Documented subset: CD45RA+ positively selected. These receptors were collected from a man aged 18 to 30 in good health.

V gene TRBV28 combines with J gene TRBJ1-2; D is uncertain. Trimming took off 2 bases at V and 4 bases at J, with 8 bases between the two ends. This CDR3 has 13 amino acids. Germline CDR1 reads MDHEN; CDR2 reads SYDVKM. CDR3 nucleotide sequence: TGTGCCAGCAGTTTACAGACACTCTATGGCTACACCTTC. Protein: CASSLQTLYGYTF.

Remarks on this clone: Distinct nucleotide sequences in the sample also encode this CDR3. V and J are TRBV28 and TRBJ2-7; 9 bases agree with TRBD1. V shed 6 bases and J 1 base; nucleotides not matched to a gene: 4. This CDR3 comprises 14 residues. Looked up from germline, CDR1 is MDHEN and CDR2 is SYDVKM. Here the CDR3 reads CASRGTGSSYEQYF. In DNA, the CDR3 is TGTGCCAGCAGGGGGACAGGGAGTTCCTACGAGCAGTACTTC.

This chain's CDR3 is CASSSGRGLAGPYNEQFF. As DNA, the CDR3 is TGCGCCAGCAGCTCGGGAAGGGGGTTAGCGGGTCCGTACAATGAGCAGTTCTTC. The chain has TRBV5-1 and TRBJ2-1, with D tentatively TRBD2 (7 bases). CDR3 length: 18 residues. V dropped 3 bases and J dropped 4 bases, with 23 bases sitting between them. Germline V gene data show CDR1 as SGHRS and CDR2 as YFSETQ.

CDR3 nucleotides: TGTGCCAGCAGTGCAGGGACCTTCAGTGCCACCACAGATACGCAGTATTTT. Translated: CASSAGTFSATTDTQYF. V usage is TRBV2 and J usage is TRBJ2-3; D is tentatively TRBD1 or TRBD2 (5 bases each). Deletions cut 4 bases from V and 2 bases from J, with 19 bases between. This CDR3 comprises 17 residues. The germline gives CDR1 SNHLY, CDR2 FYNNEI.